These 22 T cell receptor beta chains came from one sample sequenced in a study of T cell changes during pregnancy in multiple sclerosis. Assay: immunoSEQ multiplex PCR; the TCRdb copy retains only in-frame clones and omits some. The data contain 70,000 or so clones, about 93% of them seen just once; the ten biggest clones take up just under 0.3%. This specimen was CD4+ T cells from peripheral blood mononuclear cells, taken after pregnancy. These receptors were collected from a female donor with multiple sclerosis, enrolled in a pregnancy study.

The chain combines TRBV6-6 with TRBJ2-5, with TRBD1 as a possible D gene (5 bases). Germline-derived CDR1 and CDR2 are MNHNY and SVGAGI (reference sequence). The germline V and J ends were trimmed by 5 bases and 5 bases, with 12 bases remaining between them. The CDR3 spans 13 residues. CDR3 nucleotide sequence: TGTGCCAGCAGTCCTAGGGGTCGGGAGACCCAGTACTTC. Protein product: CASSPRGRETQYF.

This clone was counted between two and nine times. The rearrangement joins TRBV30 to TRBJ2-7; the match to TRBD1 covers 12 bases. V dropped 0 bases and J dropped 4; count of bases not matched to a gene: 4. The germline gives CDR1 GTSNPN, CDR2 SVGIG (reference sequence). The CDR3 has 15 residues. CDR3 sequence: CAWSVRDRGLYEQYF. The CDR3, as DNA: TGTGCCTGGAGTGTACGGGACAGGGGGCTGTACGAGCAGTACTTC.

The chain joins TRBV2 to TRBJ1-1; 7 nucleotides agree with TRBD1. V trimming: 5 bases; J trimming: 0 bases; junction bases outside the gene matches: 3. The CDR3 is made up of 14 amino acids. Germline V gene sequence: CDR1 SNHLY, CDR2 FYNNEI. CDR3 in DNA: TGTGCCAGCAGTTTACAGGGGCTGAACACTGAAGCTTTCTTT. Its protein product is CASSLQGLNTEAFF.

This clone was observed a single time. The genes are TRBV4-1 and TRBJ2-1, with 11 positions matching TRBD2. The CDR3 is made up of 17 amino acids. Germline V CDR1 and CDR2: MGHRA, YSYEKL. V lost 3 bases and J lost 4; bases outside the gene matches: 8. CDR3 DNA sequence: TGCGCCAGCAGCCACGAAGACTCTAGCGGGAGGTACAATGAGCAGTTCTTC. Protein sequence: CASSHEDSSGRYNEQFF.

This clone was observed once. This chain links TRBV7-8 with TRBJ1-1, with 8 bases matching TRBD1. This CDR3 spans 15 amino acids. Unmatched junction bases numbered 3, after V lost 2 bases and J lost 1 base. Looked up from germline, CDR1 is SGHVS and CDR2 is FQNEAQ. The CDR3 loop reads CASSLSTGANTEAFF. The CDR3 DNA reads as TGTGCCAGCAGCTTATCGACAGGGGCGAACACTGAAGCTTTCTTT. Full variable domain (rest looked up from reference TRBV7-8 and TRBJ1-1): GAGVSQSPRYKVAKRGQDVALRCDPISGHVSLFWYQQALGQGPEFLTYFQNEAQLDKSGLPSDRFFAERPEGSVSTLKIQRTQQEDSAVYLCASSLSTGANTEAFFGQGTRLTVV.

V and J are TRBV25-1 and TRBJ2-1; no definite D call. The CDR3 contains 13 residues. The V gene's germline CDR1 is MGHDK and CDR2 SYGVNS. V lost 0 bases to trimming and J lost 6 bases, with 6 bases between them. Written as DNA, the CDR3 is TGTGCCAGCAGTGAATACACCAGCAATGAGCAGTTCTTC. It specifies CASSEYTSNEQFF. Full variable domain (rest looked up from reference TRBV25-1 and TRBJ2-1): EADIYQTPRYLVIGTGKKITLECSQTMGHDKMYWYQQDPGMELHLIHYSYGVNSTEKGDLSSESTVSRIRTEHFPLTLESARPSHTSQYLCASSEYTSNEQFFGPGTRLTVL.

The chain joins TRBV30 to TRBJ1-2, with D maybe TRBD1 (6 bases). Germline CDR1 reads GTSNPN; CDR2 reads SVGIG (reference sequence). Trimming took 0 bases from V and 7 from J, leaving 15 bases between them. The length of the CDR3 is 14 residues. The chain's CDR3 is CAWSVGGGGGGYTF. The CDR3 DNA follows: TGTGCCTGGAGTGTAGGCGGGGGCGGTGGTGGCTACACCTTC.

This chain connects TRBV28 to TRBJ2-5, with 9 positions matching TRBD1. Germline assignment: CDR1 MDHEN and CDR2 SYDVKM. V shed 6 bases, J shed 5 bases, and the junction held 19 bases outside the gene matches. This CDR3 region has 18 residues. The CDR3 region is CASSPSTLRQGGRETQYF. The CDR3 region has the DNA TGTGCCAGCAGCCCTTCTACCCTGAGACAGGGGGGAAGGGAGACCCAGTACTTC.

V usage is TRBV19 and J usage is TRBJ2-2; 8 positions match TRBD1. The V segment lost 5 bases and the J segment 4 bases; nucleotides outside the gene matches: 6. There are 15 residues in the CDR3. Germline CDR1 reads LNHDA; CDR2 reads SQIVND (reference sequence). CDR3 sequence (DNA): TGTGCCAGTAGTCCCCAAGGACAGGGCACCGGGGAGCTGTTTTTT. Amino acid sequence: CASSPQGQGTGELFF.

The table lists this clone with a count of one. The DNA for the CDR3 is TGTGCCAGCAGCTTGGGAGCACTCCAGCCCCAGCATTTT. It yields the protein CASSLGALQPQHF. This chain connects TRBV5-6 to TRBJ1-5; no reliable D call. The germline V gene encodes CDR1 SGHDT and CDR2 YYEEEE. The CDR3 runs 13 residues. Trimming cost V 0 bases and J 7 bases, with 8 bases left between them. Full variable domain (rest looked up from reference TRBV5-6 and TRBJ1-5): DAGVTQSPTHLIKTRGQQVTLRCSPKSGHDTVSWYQQALGQGPQFIFQYYEEEERQRGNFPDRFSGHQFPNYSSELNVNALLLGDSALYLCASSLGALQPQHFGDGTRLSIL.

The CDR3 protein is CAWSYRGRNSPLHF. Here the CDR3 DNA reads TGTGCCTGGAGTTACAGGGGGCGGAATTCACCCCTCCACTTT. This chain connects TRBV30 to TRBJ1-6; 9 nucleotides line up with TRBD1. CDR3 length equals 14 residues. Germline-derived CDR1 and CDR2 are GTSNPN and SVGIG (reference sequence). Trimming took 2 bases from V and 7 from J; bases not matched to a gene: 3.

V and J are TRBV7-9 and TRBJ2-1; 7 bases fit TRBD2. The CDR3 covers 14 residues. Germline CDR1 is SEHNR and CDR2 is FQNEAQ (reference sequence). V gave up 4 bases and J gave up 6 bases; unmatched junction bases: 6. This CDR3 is CASSSPGGSNEQFF. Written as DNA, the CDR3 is TGTGCCAGCAGCTCTCCGGGAGGCTCCAATGAGCAGTTCTTC.

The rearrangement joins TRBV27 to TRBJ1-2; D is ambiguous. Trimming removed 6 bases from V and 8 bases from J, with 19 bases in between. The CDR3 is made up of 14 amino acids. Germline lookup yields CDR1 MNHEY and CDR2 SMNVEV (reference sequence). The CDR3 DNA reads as TGTGCCAGCAGGGACCAGCTCATGGGAGGAGGCTACACCTTC. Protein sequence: CASRDQLMGGGYTF.

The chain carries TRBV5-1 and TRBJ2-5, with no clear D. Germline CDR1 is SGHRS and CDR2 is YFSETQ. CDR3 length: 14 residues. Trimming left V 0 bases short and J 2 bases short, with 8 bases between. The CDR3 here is CASSLAVQQETQYF. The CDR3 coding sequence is TGCGCCAGCAGCTTGGCCGTGCAGCAAGAGACCCAGTACTTC.

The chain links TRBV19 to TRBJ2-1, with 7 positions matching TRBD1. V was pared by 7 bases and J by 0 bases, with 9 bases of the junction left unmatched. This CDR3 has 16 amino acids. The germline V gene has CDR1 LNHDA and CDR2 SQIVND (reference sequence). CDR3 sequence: CASNAGGRSSYNEQFF. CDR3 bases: TGTGCCAGTAACGCAGGGGGACGGAGCTCCTACAATGAGCAGTTCTTC.

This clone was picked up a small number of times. CDR3 sequence (DNA): TGTGCCAGTGTTAGCGGGAGGGCAGGCACCGGGGAGCTGTTTTTT. The encoded protein is CASVSGRAGTGELFF. This chain joins TRBV19 and TRBJ2-2; 11 bases match TRBD2. The CDR3 contains 15 residues. From germline, CDR1 is LNHDA and CDR2 SQIVND (reference sequence). The ends lost 8 bases at V and 4 bases at J; junction bases unmatched: 6.

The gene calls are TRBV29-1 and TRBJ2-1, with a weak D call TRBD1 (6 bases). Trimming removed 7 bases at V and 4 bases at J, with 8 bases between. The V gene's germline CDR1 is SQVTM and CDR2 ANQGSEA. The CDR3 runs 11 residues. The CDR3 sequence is CSGTGYNEQFF. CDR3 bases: TGCAGCGGAACAGGGTACAATGAGCAGTTCTTC.

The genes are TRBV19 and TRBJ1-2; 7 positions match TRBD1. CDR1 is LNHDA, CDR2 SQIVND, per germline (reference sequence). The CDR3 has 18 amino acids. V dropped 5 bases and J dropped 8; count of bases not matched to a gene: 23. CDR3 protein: CASSDHLRGNRGVYGYTF. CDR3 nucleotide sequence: TGTGCCAGTAGTGACCATCTTCGGGGGAACAGGGGCGTGTACGGCTACACCTTC.

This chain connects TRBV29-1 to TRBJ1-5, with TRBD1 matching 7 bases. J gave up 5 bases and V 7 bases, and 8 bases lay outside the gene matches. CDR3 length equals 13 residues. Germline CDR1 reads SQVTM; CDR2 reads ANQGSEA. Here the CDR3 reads CSAWDSKDQPQHF. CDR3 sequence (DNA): TGCAGCGCGTGGGACAGCAAAGATCAGCCCCAGCATTTT.

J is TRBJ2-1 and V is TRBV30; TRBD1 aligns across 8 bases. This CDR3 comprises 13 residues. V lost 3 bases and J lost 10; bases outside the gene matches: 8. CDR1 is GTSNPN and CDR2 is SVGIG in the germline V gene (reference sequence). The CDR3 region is CAWSLDGQGEQFF. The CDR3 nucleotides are TGTGCCTGGAGCTTGGACGGACAGGGAGAGCAGTTCTTC.

DNA of the CDR3: TGTGCCAGTAGTATCGGGCCAGGGAAGGAGACCCAGTACTTC. Protein product: CASSIGPGKETQYF. The chain links TRBV19 to TRBJ2-5; possible D gene TRBD1, 5 bases. The CDR3 covers 14 residues. Trimming removed 3 bases at V and 5 bases at J, with 13 bases between. Germline loops: CDR1 LNHDA, CDR2 SQIVND (reference sequence).

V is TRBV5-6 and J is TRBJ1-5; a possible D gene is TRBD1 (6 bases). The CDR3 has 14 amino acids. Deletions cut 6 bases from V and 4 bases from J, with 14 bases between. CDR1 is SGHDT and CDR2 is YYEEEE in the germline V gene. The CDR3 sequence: CASTLRQGNQPQHF. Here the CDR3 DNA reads TGTGCCAGCACCCTAAGGCAGGGGAATCAGCCCCAGCATTTT.